The 22 T cell receptor beta chains presented below share a single source sample, sequenced in a study of T cell responses to AZD1222 COVID-19 vaccine. Generated by immunoSEQ multiplex PCR, the TCRdb table keeps only in-frame clones and is missing some. The repertoire holds under 150,000 clones, 85% seen once, with around 8% in the top ten. The sample consisted of peripheral blood, taken 28 days after the second dose of the MenACWY control vaccine. Source of these receptors: an adult who received the MenACWY meningococcal vaccine as a control.

The chain has TRBV15 and TRBJ2-1; D remains ambiguous. V lost 0 bases, J lost 7 bases, and 7 bases lay in between. The CDR3 is made up of 13 amino acids. The V gene's germline CDR1 is LNHNV and CDR2 YYDKDF (reference sequence). CDR3 DNA: TGTGCCACCAGCAGAGATCGTTGGAATGAGCAGTTCTTC. It specifies CATSRDRWNEQFF. The entire variable domain, with the rest obtained from reference TRBV15 and TRBJ2-1, is as follows: DAMVIQNPRYQVTQFGKPVTLSCSQTLNHNVMYWYQQKSSQAPKLLFHYYDKDFNNEADTPDNFQSRRPNTSFCFLDIRSPGLGDTAMYLCATSRDRWNEQFFGPGTRLTVL.

CDR3 coding DNA: TGTGCCAGCAGTTGGCCCTGGGGGGGGAACACTGAAGCTTTCTTT. It specifies CASSWPWGGNTEAFF. The chain employs TRBV6-2 or TRBV6-3 and TRBJ1-1; D is possibly TRBD1 (5 bases). The germline V gene has CDR1 MNHEY and CDR2 SVGEGT. CDR3 length equals 15 residues. The V end lost 4 bases, the J end lost 1 base, and 13 bases lay between the germline ends.

The gene calls are TRBV29-1 and TRBJ2-5; 7 bases are a match to TRBD1. This CDR3 region has 15 residues. Germline V gene data show CDR1 as SQVTM and CDR2 as ANQGSEA. Trimming removed 6 bases from V and 3 bases from J; junction bases left unmatched: 13. The CDR3 bases are TGCAGCGTCCGAACCGGGACAGCGATAGAAGAGACCCAGTACTTC. It translates to CSVRTGTAIEETQYF.

The chain recombines TRBV14 with TRBJ2-3; tentatively, D is TRBD2 (6 bases). The germline V gene encodes CDR1 SGHDN and CDR2 FVKESK. The CDR3 is made up of 13 amino acids. The V and J ends lost 3 bases and 4 bases respectively, with 8 bases between them. This CDR3 is CASSHWGADTQYF. For the CDR3, the DNA is TGTGCCAGCAGCCACTGGGGGGCAGATACGCAGTATTTT.

The chain carries TRBV15 and TRBJ1-5; D might be TRBD1 (6 bases). This CDR3 comprises 17 residues. Germline V gene data show CDR1 as LNHNV and CDR2 as YYDKDF (reference sequence). Trimming took off 0 bases at V and 2 bases at J, with 14 bases between the two ends. DNA for the CDR3: TGTGCCACCAGCAGAGATAGGGGGGGCGTTGGCAATCAGCCCCAGCATTTT. It is translated as CATSRDRGGVGNQPQHF.

V is TRBV11-3 and J is TRBJ1-2, with D perhaps TRBD1 (5 bases). The CDR3 runs to 14 residues. CDR1 and CDR2 (germline): SGHNT, YENEEA. V lost 5 bases, J lost 2 bases, and 12 bases lay in between. The DNA of the CDR3 is TGTGCCAGCAGCCCGGAGGGGCGCAACTATGGCTACACCTTC. This gives the protein CASSPEGRNYGYTF.

The chain uses TRBV5-4 and TRBJ1-1; D is unclear. Trimming left V 5 bases short and J 0 bases short, with 5 bases between. The length of the CDR3 is 12 residues. CDR1 is SGHNT, CDR2 YYREEE, per germline (reference sequence). CDR3 sequence: CASSTVNTEAFF. CDR3 DNA sequence: TGTGCCAGCAGTACAGTGAACACTGAAGCTTTCTTT. Using reference TRBV5-4 and TRBJ1-1 for the parts outside the CDR3, the full variable domain is ETGVTQSPTHLIKTRGQQVTLRCSSQSGHNTVSWYQQALGQGPQFIFQYYREEENGRGNFPPRFSGLQFPNYSSELNVNALELDDSALYLCASSTVNTEAFFGQGTRLTVV.

This clone has just one count. The chain is built from TRBV2 and TRBJ1-2; TRBD1 aligns across 7 bases. CDR1 is SNHLY and CDR2 is FYNNEI in the germline V gene. This CDR3 is built from 14 residues. Trimming cost V 6 bases and J 4 bases; bases outside gene matches: 8. CDR3 coding DNA: TGTGCCAGCAGAGCAGGGGGGGCTGGCTATGGCTACACCTTC. Amino acid sequence: CASRAGGAGYGYTF.

The CDR3 protein is CASSGGTAVGAFF. The CDR3 nucleotides are TGTGCCAGCAGCGGGGGGACAGCCGTTGGGGCTTTCTTT. The chain combines TRBV7-9 with TRBJ1-1, with 7 bases matching TRBD1. This CDR3 comprises 13 residues. Unmatched junction bases numbered 11, after V lost 5 bases and J lost 11 bases. Germline assignment: CDR1 SEHNR and CDR2 FQNEAQ (reference sequence).

V and J are TRBV23-1 and TRBJ2-1; no definite D call. TRBV23-1 is an ORF, and what it does is uncertain. CDR3 length equals 19 residues. Between the trimmed V and J ends, which lost 3 bases and 0 bases, there was a span of 21 bases. Written as DNA, the CDR3 is TGCGCCAGCAGTCAGGGCCCGTCCAAATTTGGGTGCTCCTACAATGAGCAGTTCTTC. Its translation is CASSQGPSKFGCSYNEQFF.

The chain combines TRBV18 with TRBJ1-1; 8 nucleotides line up with TRBD1. This CDR3 has 14 amino acids. Germline CDR1 KGHSH, CDR2 LQKENI. The ends lost 5 bases at V and 3 bases at J; junction bases unmatched: 5. As DNA, the CDR3 is TGTGCCAGCTCAACAACGACAGGGGACACTGAAGCTTTCTTT. The encoded protein is CASSTTTGDTEAFF.

This chain connects TRBV2 to TRBJ1-1; no reliable D call. Germline CDR1 SNHLY, CDR2 FYNNEI. The CDR3 totals 14 residues. V was clipped by 4 bases and J by 1 base, with 10 bases between them. CDR3 in amino acids: CASSGQGSNTEAFF. In DNA, the CDR3 is TGTGCCAGCAGTGGTCAAGGGTCGAACACTGAAGCTTTCTTT.

The rearrangement uses TRBV27 and TRBJ2-5; maybe TRBD1 (5 bases). CDR1 and CDR2 (germline): MNHEY, SMNVEV (reference sequence). The CDR3 covers 15 residues. V lost 2 bases, J lost 1 base, and 11 bases lay in between. This CDR3 reads CASSLRSTAQETQYF. The CDR3 nucleotides are TGTGCCAGCAGTTTACGGTCGACAGCCCAAGAGACCCAGTACTTC.

V and J are TRBV4-1 and TRBJ1-1, with D unresolved. Between the trimmed V and J ends, which lost 1 base and 5 bases, there was a span of 8 bases. Germline loops: CDR1 MGHRA, CDR2 YSYEKL. The CDR3 spans 13 residues. The CDR3 nucleotides read TGCGCCAGCAGCCAAGCACGAGGGACTGAAGCTTTCTTT. Its translation is CASSQARGTEAFF.

The chain employs TRBV6-2 or TRBV6-3 and TRBJ1-2; TRBD1 matches 7 bases. V shed 6 bases and J 4 bases; nucleotides not matched to a gene: 2. This CDR3 has 12 residues. Looked up from germline, CDR1 is MNHEY and CDR2 is SVGEGT. The DNA for the CDR3 is TGTGCCAGCAGCTGGGACAGCTATGGCTACACCTTC. It codes for CASSWDSYGYTF.

The chain has TRBV29-1 and TRBJ1-1; D is possibly TRBD1 (5 bases). Looked up from germline, CDR1 is SQVTM and CDR2 is ANQGSEA. The V end was cut by 6 bases, the J end by 1 base, with 12 bases between. CDR3 size: 13 residues. CDR3 region: CSVGRGRNTEAFF. The CDR3, as DNA: TGCAGCGTAGGTCGGGGGAGGAACACTGAAGCTTTCTTT.

The chain carries TRBV6-5 and TRBJ2-1; no reliable D call. Germline V gene data show CDR1 as MNHEY and CDR2 as SVGAGI. The CDR3 runs to 12 residues. V was clipped by 2 bases and J by 6 bases, with 5 bases between them. The CDR3 nucleotides are TGTGCCAGCAGTTACCCTTTCAATGAGCAGTTCTTC. Its translation: CASSYPFNEQFF.

The chain has TRBV3-1 (or the pseudogene TRBV3-2) and TRBJ1-1; D ambiguous. V was cut by 5 bases and J by 0 bases, with 10 bases left in between. Looked up from germline, CDR1 is LGHDT and CDR2 is YNNKEL (reference sequence). The CDR3 runs to 14 residues. The CDR3 region is CASSFRTVNTEAFF. In nucleotides, the CDR3 is TGTGCCAGCAGCTTCCGGACGGTGAACACTGAAGCTTTCTTT.

V gene TRBV7-2 combines with J gene TRBJ2-2; unclear D gene. V was clipped by 6 bases and J by 3 bases, with 17 bases between them. CDR1 SGHTA and CDR2 FQGNSA come from the germline V gene. The CDR3 has 16 residues. In DNA, the CDR3 is TGTGCCAGCAGTGGTACCCGGGCCCACTACACCGGGGAGCTGTTTTTT. It translates to CASSGTRAHYTGELFF.

The chain carries TRBV7-8 and TRBJ1-2; D gene ambiguous. This CDR3 comprises 14 residues. From germline, CDR1 is SGHVS and CDR2 FQNEAQ. The V and J ends lost 1 base and 5 bases respectively, with 11 bases between them. DNA of the CDR3: TGTGCCAGCAGCTTAGGCCAGCCAGAGTATGGCTACACCTTC. This translates into CASSLGQPEYGYTF.

The gene calls are TRBV9 and TRBJ1-2; tentative D call: TRBD1 (6 bases). V was pared by 6 bases and J by 0 bases, with 12 bases between. The CDR3 is 14 amino acids. Germline CDR1 is SGDLS and CDR2 is YYNGEE. The CDR3 nucleotides read TGTGCCAGCACAACAGGGCCGTCTAACTATGGCTACACCTTC. It specifies CASTTGPSNYGYTF.

V gene TRBV9 combines with J gene TRBJ1-2, with D unresolved. Germline CDR1 and CDR2: SGDLS and YYNGEE. Deletions cut 3 bases from V and 8 bases from J, with 20 bases between. The CDR3 consists of 15 residues. CDR3 loop: CASSAGPVGLGGYTF. For the CDR3, the DNA is TGTGCCAGCAGCGCGGGCCCAGTGGGCCTGGGAGGCTACACCTTC.